The present T cell receptor (beta chain) was sequenced within a study of identical twins. Regarding the study as a whole: Conclusions leaned on cross-sectional statistical analysis and did not track the same donors over time. Fewer insertions were carried by abundant cord blood beta clonotypes, but none was seen in memory repertoires. Excess twin sharing in beta out-of-frame sequences was weaker.

cDNA carried unique molecular identifiers, and a universal primer site was added by template switching. TCRdb used MiXCR to reprocess the 5' RACE reads, holding one entry per CDR3 protein. Of 450,000 or so distinct CDR3 sequences in the sample, 13% to 15% were seen once. At least ten counts were recorded for this clonotype. Its antigen is still unknown. The CDR3 contains 14 residues. CDR1 and CDR2 from the germline V gene are SGHRS and YFSETQ. V trimming: 0 bases; J trimming: 2 bases; junction bases outside the gene matches: 2. The sample was also linked to a second study, of yellow fever vaccine responses in identical twins.

Material for sequencing was CD4+ T cells sorted from blood. This sequence was found in a woman younger than 30 in good health. This chain joins TRBV5-1 and TRBJ2-7, with 7 bases lining up with TRBD1. CDR3 sequence reads: CASSLEDRTYEQYF. CDR3 DNA sequence: TGCGCCAGCAGCTTGGAGGACAGGACCTACGAGCAGTACTTC.